The 17 T cell receptor beta chains reported below all come from one sample, sequenced in a study of human T cells and chemical hapten exposure. TCRdb reprocessed the 5' RACE reads with MiXCR, giving one entry per CDR3 protein. Of under 85,000 distinct CDR3 sequences detected, approximately 7.7% appear once; the ten largest clones hold 2% to 2.5%. Unseparated into fractions, whole blood served as the source from which total RNA was extracted. These TCRs come from a male donor in good health.

This clonotype was observed a handful of times. This chain links TRBV14 with TRBJ1-6, with no clear D. The V end lost 0 bases, the J end lost 14 bases, and 11 bases lay between the germline ends. Germline V gene lookup returns CDR1 SGHDN and CDR2 FVKESK. The CDR3 is made up of 13 amino acids. Here the CDR3 DNA reads TGTGCCAGCAGCCAAGACATGTCGTCAACCCTCCACTTT. Translating it yields CASSQDMSSTLHF.

Only a few counts were recorded for this clonotype. This chain links TRBV20-1 with TRBJ1-1; 8 positions agree with TRBD1. With 0 bases clipped from V and 3 bases from J, the junction kept 6 bases outside the gene matches. CDR1 and CDR2 from the germline V gene are DFQATT and SNEGSKA (reference sequence). The CDR3 spans 15 residues. The CDR3, as DNA: TGCAGTGCTAGAGAGACCAGACAGGGGTACACTGAAGCTTTCTTT. Residues: CSARETRQGYTEAFF.

This clonotype turned up a few times. This rearrangement joins TRBV12-3 or TRBV12-4 to TRBJ2-7; D might be TRBD1 (6 bases). Trimming stripped 2 bases from V and 4 bases from J, with 9 bases between. This CDR3 region has 13 residues. CDR3 DNA: TGTGCCAGCAGTTTACGGACAGATTACGAGCAGTACTTC. Translation gives CASSLRTDYEQYF.

This clonotype was found a few times. V gene TRBV5-1 combines with J gene TRBJ2-2; D is undetermined. Germline V CDR1 and CDR2: SGHRS, YFSETQ. With 0 bases removed from V and 4 bases from J, the gap between germline ends came to 13 bases. The CDR3 has 16 residues. The DNA for the CDR3 is TGCGCCAGCAGCTTGGAGCCCAGGTCCCCCACCGGGGAGCTGTTTTTT. Translated, it gives CASSLEPRSPTGELFF.

This clonotype has ten or more counts. The genes are TRBV5-4 and TRBJ2-5; D is unresolved. The CDR3 is 13 residues long. V lost 0 bases and J 3 bases, leaving 6 bases between the germline ends. Germline lookup yields CDR1 SGHNT and CDR2 YYREEE (reference sequence). The CDR3: CASSLVGKETQYF. For the CDR3, the DNA is TGTGCCAGCAGCTTGGTGGGGAAAGAGACCCAGTACTTC.

This clonotype was seen ten or more times. This chain links TRBV7-6 with TRBJ2-2; D may be TRBD1 (6 bases). Germline V CDR1 and CDR2: SGHVS, FNYEAQ. The length of the CDR3 is 15 residues. V lost 6 bases, J lost 0 bases, and 11 bases lay in between. CDR3 bases: TGTGCCAGCAGGAAAGACAGGACGAACACCGGGGAGCTGTTTTTT. It translates to CASRKDRTNTGELFF.

This clonotype appeared many times. The rearrangement joins TRBV18 to TRBJ1-4; D is unclear. CDR1 KGHSH and CDR2 LQKENI come from the germline V gene. This CDR3 has 14 amino acids. V was clipped by 2 bases and J by 2 bases, with 6 bases between them. The CDR3 here is CASSPGVTNEKLFF. As DNA, the CDR3 is TGTGCCAGCTCACCAGGGGTGACTAATGAAAAACTGTTTTTT.

The table lists this clonotype with a few counts. V usage is TRBV30 and J usage is TRBJ1-1, with D unclear. Germline loops: CDR1 GTSNPN, CDR2 SVGIG (reference sequence). The CDR3 length is 13 residues. V was trimmed by 4 bases and J by 2 bases, leaving 11 bases between them. CDR3 region: CAWTQRGNTEAFF. The CDR3 DNA is TGTGCCTGGACCCAGCGGGGAAACACTGAAGCTTTCTTT.

This clonotype was seen ten or more times. This chain joins TRBV6-2 or TRBV6-3 and TRBJ2-1; D remains unclear. Germline-derived CDR1 and CDR2 are MNHEY and SVGEGT. Trimming stripped 6 bases from V and 5 bases from J, with 5 bases between. The length of the CDR3 is 11 residues. DNA for the CDR3: TGTGCCAGCAGCCGTGACAATGAGCAGTTCTTC. It is translated as CASSRDNEQFF.

This clonotype was seen only a few times. The chain has TRBV12-3 or TRBV12-4 and TRBJ2-3; 8 bases map to TRBD1. The CDR3 is 15 amino acids. V was pared by 6 bases and J by 4 bases, with 9 bases of the junction left unmatched. The chain's CDR3 is CASRRSSGGADTQYF. The CDR3 nucleotides read TGTGCCAGCAGACGCAGTTCAGGGGGCGCAGATACGCAGTATTTT.

This clonotype has a count of ten or more. The chain carries TRBV3-1 and TRBJ2-7; D is uncertain. V was cut by 2 bases and J by 2 bases, with 10 bases left in between. The CDR3 is 14 residues long. CDR1 and CDR2 (germline): LGHDT, YNNKEL (reference sequence). The CDR3 loop reads CASSQFQNPYEQYF. The CDR3 region has the DNA TGTGCCAGCAGCCAATTTCAAAATCCCTACGAGCAGTACTTC.

This clonotype was seen at least ten times. V usage is TRBV5-1 and J usage is TRBJ2-4; D not resolved. V was cut by 0 bases and J by 4 bases, with 14 bases left in between. The CDR3 contains 16 residues. CDR1 is SGHRS and CDR2 is YFSETQ in the germline V gene. The CDR3 coding sequence is TGCGCCAGCAGCTTGGGACCGGTCCTGTCTAAAAACATTCAGTACTTC. Translation gives CASSLGPVLSKNIQYF.

As regards this clonotype: Since a much larger clone is just one base distant, this may be a read error. V gene TRBV5-1 combines with J gene TRBJ2-5; TRBD1 is a possible D gene (6 bases). V was clipped by 2 bases and J by 6 bases, with 17 bases between them. The CDR3 is 15 residues long. Germline V gene lookup returns CDR1 SGHRS and CDR2 YFSETQ. CDR3 amino acids: CASSFEDRKKKTQYF. DNA of the CDR3: TGCGCCAGCAGCTTCGAGGACAGAAAAAAAAAGACCCAGTACTTC.

This chain links TRBV6-5 with TRBJ1-5; D is unclear. Germline V gene sequence: CDR1 MNHEY, CDR2 SVGAGI. The length of the CDR3 is 15 residues. V lost 4 bases, J lost 0 bases, and 10 bases lay in between. This CDR3 reads CASSSFRNSNQPQHF. The DNA of the CDR3 is TGTGCCAGCAGTTCATTCAGGAATAGCAATCAGCCCCAGCATTTT.

In its sample, this clonotype was seen many times. This chain joins TRBV5-1 and TRBJ2-3; 8 bases map to TRBD2. The ends lost 0 bases at V and 6 bases at J; junction bases unmatched: 6. The CDR3 has 15 amino acids. Germline CDR1 reads SGHRS; CDR2 reads YFSETQ. DNA for the CDR3: TGCGCCAGCAGCTTGGGACTAGCGACCCTTGATACGCAGTATTTT. Translation gives CASSLGLATLDTQYF.

The gene calls are TRBV5-4 and TRBJ1-2; no reliable D call. CDR3 length: 12 amino acids. Germline assignment: CDR1 SGHNT and CDR2 YYREEE (reference sequence). The germline V and J ends were trimmed by 0 bases and 7 bases, with 7 bases remaining between them. CDR3 DNA: TGTGCCAGCAGCTTGGCCGAAGTTGGCTACACCTTC. This gives the protein CASSLAEVGYTF.

This clonotype was seen at least ten times. V is TRBV7-9 and J is TRBJ2-5; maybe TRBD1 (6 bases). Trimming removed 3 bases at V and 5 bases at J, with 13 bases between. From germline, CDR1 is SEHNR and CDR2 FQNEAQ (reference sequence). The CDR3 covers 14 residues. CDR3 sequence: CASSFSRQGETQYF. In nucleotides, the CDR3 is TGTGCCAGCAGCTTCTCTCGCCAGGGGGAGACCCAGTACTTC.